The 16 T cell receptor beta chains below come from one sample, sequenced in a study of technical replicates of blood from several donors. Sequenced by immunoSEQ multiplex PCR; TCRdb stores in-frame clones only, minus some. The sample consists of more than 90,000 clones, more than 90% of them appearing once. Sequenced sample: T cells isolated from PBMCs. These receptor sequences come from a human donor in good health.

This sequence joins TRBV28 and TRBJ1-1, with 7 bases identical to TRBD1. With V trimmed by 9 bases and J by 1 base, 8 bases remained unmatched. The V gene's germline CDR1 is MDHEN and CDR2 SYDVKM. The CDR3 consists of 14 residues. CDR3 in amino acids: CASVARGQNTEAFF. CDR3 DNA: TGTGCCAGTGTGGCGAGGGGGCAGAACACTGAAGCTTTCTTT.

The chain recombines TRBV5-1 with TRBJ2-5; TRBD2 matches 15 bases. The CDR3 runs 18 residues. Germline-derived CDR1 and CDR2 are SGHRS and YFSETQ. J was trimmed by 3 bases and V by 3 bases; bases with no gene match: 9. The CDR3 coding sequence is TGCGCCAGCAGCTGGGGACTAGCGGGGGGCCGTTTCAAAGAGACCCAGTACTTC. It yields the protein CASSWGLAGGRFKETQYF.

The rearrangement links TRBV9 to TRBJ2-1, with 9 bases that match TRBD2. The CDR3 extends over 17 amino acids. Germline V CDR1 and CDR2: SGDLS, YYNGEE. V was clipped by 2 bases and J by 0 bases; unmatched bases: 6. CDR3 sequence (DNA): TGTGCCAGCAGCGTTGCTAGCGGGATGAGCTCCTACAATGAGCAGTTCTTC. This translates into CASSVASGMSSYNEQFF. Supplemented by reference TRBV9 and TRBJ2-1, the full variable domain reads DSGVTQTPKHLITATGQRVTLRCSPRSGDLSVYWYQQSLDQGLQFLIQYYNGEERAKGNILERFSAQQFPDLHSELNLSSLELGDSALYFCASSVASGMSSYNEQFFGPGTRLTVL.

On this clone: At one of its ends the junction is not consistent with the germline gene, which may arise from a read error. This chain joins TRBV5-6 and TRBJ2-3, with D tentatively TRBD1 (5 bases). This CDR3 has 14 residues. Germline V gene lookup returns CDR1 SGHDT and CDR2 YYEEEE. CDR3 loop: CASSFEVSGFSTDF. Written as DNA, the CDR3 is TGTGCCAGCAGCTTTGAGGTCTCAGGGTTTTCGACTGATTTT.

The CDR3 spells CASSVNRKYEQYF. In DNA, the CDR3 is TGCGCCAGCAGCGTTAACAGGAAATACGAGCAGTACTTC. The V call is TRBV4-1, the J call TRBJ2-7; a possible D gene is TRBD1 (5 bases). In germline, CDR1 is MGHRA, CDR2 YSYEKL. This CDR3 contains 13 residues. The germline V and J ends were trimmed by 5 bases and 4 bases, with 12 bases remaining between them.

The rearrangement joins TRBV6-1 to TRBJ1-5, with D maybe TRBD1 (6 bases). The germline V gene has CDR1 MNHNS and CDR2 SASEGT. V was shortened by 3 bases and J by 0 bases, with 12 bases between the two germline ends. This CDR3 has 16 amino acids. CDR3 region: CASSEGAYYSNQPQHF. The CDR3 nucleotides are TGTGCCAGCAGTGAGGGGGCTTACTATAGCAATCAGCCCCAGCATTTT.

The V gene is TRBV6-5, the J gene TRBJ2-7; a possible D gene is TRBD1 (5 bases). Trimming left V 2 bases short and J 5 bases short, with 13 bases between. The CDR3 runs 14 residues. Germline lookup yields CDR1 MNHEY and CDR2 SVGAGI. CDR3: CASSYPGPGNEQYF. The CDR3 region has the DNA TGTGCCAGCAGTTACCCCGGCCCAGGGAACGAGCAGTACTTC.

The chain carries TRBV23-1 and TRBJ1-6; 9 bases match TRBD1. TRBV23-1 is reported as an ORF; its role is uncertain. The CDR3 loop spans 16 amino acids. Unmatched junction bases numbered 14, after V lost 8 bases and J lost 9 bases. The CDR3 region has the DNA TGCGCCAGCGCACCAGGGGGGACAGGGTTTGTTTCACCCCTCCACTTT. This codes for CASAPGGTGFVSPLHF.

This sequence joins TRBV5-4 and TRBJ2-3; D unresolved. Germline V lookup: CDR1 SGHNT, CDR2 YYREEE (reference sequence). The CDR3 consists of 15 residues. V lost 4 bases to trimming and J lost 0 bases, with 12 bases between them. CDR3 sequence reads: CASSLEAFSTDTQYF. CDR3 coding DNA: TGTGCCAGCAGCCTAGAAGCCTTCAGCACAGATACGCAGTATTTT.

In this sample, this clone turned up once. The CDR3 sequence: CASSPWQGYGYTF. In DNA, the CDR3 is TGTGCCAGCAGCCCCTGGCAGGGGTATGGCTACACCTTC. V usage is TRBV7-6 and J usage is TRBJ1-2; weak D call: TRBD1 (6 bases). Germline V gene data show CDR1 as SGHVS and CDR2 as FNYEAQ. This CDR3 has 13 amino acids. V was cut by 5 bases and J by 5 bases, with 12 bases left in between. The full variable domain, its missing parts supplied by reference TRBV7-6 and TRBJ1-2, is GAGVSQSPRYKVTKRGQDVALRCDPISGHVSLYWYRQALGQGPEFLTYFNYEAQQDKSGLPNDRFSAERPEGSISTLTIQRTEQRDSAMYRCASSPWQGYGYTFGSGTRLTVV.

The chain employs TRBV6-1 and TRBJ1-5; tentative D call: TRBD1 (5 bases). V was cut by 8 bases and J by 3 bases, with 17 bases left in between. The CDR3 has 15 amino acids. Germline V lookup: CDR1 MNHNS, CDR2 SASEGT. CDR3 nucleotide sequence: TGTGCCAGCTCCAAAGTTCAGGGCCTCAATCAGCCCCAGCATTTT. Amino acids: CASSKVQGLNQPQHF.

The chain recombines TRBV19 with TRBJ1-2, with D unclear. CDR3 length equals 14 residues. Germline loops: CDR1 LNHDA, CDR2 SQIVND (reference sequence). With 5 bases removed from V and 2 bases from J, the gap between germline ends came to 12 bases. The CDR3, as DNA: TGTGCCAGTAGTCCCCGGGGAAGCAACTATGGCTACACCTTC. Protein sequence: CASSPRGSNYGYTF.

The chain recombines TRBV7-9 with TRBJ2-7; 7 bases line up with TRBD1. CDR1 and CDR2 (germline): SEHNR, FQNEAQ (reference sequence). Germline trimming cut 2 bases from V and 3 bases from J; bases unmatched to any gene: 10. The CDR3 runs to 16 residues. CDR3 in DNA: TGTGCCAGCAGCTTACCCTCCGGGACAGCGAACTACGAGCAGTACTTC. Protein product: CASSLPSGTANYEQYF.

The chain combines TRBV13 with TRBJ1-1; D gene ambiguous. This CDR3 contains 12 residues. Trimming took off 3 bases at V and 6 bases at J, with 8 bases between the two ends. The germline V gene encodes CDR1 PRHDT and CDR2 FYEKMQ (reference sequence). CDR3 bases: TGTGCCAGCAGCTTGAGGGCGTCTGAAGCTTTCTTT. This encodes CASSLRASEAFF.

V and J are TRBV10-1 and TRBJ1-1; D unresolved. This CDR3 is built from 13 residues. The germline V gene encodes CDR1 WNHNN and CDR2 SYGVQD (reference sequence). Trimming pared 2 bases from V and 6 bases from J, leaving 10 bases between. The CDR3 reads CASSEGSGSEAFF. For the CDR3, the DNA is TGCGCCAGCAGTGAGGGCAGCGGATCTGAAGCTTTCTTT.

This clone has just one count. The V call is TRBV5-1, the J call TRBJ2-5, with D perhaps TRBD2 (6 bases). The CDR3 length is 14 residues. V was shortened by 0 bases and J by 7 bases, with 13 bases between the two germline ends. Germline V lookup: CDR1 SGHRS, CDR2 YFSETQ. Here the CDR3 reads CASSLEWGTGTQYF. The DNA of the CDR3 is TGCGCCAGCAGCTTGGAGTGGGGGACTGGGACCCAGTACTTC.